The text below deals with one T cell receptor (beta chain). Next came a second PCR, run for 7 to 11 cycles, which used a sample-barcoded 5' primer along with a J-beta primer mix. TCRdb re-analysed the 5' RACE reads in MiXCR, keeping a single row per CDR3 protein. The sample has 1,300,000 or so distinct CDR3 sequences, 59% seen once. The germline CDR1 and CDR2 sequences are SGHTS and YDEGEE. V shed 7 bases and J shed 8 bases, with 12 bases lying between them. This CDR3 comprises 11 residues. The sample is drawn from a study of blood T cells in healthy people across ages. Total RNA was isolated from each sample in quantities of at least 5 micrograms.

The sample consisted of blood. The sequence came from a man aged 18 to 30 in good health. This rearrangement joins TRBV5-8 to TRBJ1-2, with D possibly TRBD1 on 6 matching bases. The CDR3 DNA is TGTGCCAGCTTGCACAGGGAAGGCTACACCTTC. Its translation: CASLHREGYTF.